This entry features one T cell receptor beta chain sequence. The data were taken from a study of blood T cell repertoires in COVID-19. Clones were sequenced by immunoSEQ multiplex PCR, and TCRdb holds only the in-frame ones, with some missing. The sample lists 80,000 or so clones; over 85% were seen once. The length of the CDR3 is 17 residues. This TCR was sampled from a man aged 45-65 years with acute or convalescent COVID-19. The sample was peripheral blood. The chain combines TRBV21-1 with TRBJ1-6; TRBD1, the table's D call, lacks a check against the DNA. TRBV21-1 is recorded as a pseudogene. The CDR3 sequence: CASSKALGQGVLSPLHF. The CDR3 DNA reads TGTGCCAGCAGCAAAGCCCTCGGACAGGGTGTTTTATCACCCCTCCACTTT.